A selection of T cell receptor beta chains follows, all from one sample in a study of cytomegalovirus exposure and HLA in healthy donors. Data came from immunoSEQ multiplex PCR; TCRdb stores just in-frame clones and leaves some out. The profile shows roughly 120,000 clones, 60% to 85% of them singletons. Sequencing was performed on PBMCs. The source is a woman aged 18-29 years in good health and CMV-seronegative. Each CDR3 is given with its conserved first and last residue. A D gene is named only where the DNA matches it firmly. For some rows the clone size is stated as once, few or many, or as a class when expanded; others skip it.

v_call,j_call,d_call,clone_size,cdr3_nt,cdr3_aa
TRBV6-5,TRBJ2-5,.,few,TGTGCCAGCAGTTTCGGACTCGGAGAGACCCAGTACTTC,CASSFGLGETQYF
TRBV28,TRBJ1-5,.,.,TGTGCCAGCAAGAGCCAGGATAGCAATCAGCCCCAGCATTTT,CASKSQDSNQPQHF
TRBV6-4,TRBJ2-7,.,.,TGTGCCAGCAGTGATTCTCAGGGTTACGAGCAGTACTTC,CASSDSQGYEQYF
TRBV19,TRBJ1-4,.,.,TGTGCCAGTAGTATCGCCGGTAATGAAAAACTGTTTTTT,CASSIAGNEKLFF
TRBV19,TRBJ2-7,TRBD1,few,TGTGCCAGTAGTATAGCGACAGGGGCCTACTACGAGCAGTACTTC,CASSIATGAYYEQYF
TRBV5-4,TRBJ1-2,TRBD1,.,TGTGCCAGCAGCTCGCCGACAGGGCAAGACTATGGCTACACCTTC,CASSSPTGQDYGYTF
TRBV6-1,TRBJ2-2,TRBD1,.,TGTGCCAGCAGTGTCCGGGACAGGGGAGCCACCGGGGAGCTGTTTTTT,CASSVRDRGATGELFF
TRBV9,TRBJ2-7,TRBD1,.,TGTGCCAGCAGCGCCTTACAGGGGTCCTACGAGCAGTACTTC,CASSALQGSYEQYF
TRBV5-1,TRBJ2-7,.,.,TGCGCCAGCAGCTTCGGGGGGACAGGTCCGCAGTACGAGCAGTACTTC,CASSFGGTGPQYEQYF
TRBV7-2,TRBJ2-7,.,.,TGTGCCAGCAGCTTAGCCTACAGTTTCTCCTACGAGCAGTACTTC,CASSLAYSFSYEQYF
TRBV6-4,TRBJ2-1,TRBD2,.,TGTGCCAGCAGTGGGACTAGCGGGGGGGCCAATGAGCAGTTCTTC,CASSGTSGGANEQFF
TRBV15,TRBJ1-1,.,.,TGTGCCACCAGCAGAGATCCCGGGACTGAAGCTTTCTTT,CATSRDPGTEAFF
TRBV14,TRBJ1-1,.,few,TGTGCCAGCAGCCAAAAGCTGAACACTGAAGCTTTCTTT,CASSQKLNTEAFF
TRBV7-2,TRBJ2-7,.,.,TGTGCCAGCAGCTTAGAATTTAGCTCCTACGAGCAGTACTTC,CASSLEFSSYEQYF
TRBV7-6,TRBJ2-2,TRBD1,few,TGTGCCAGCAGCGGCCGACAGGGCACCGGGGAGCTGTTTTTT,CASSGRQGTGELFF
TRBV7-3,TRBJ2-3,TRBD1,once,TGTGCCAGCAGCTTAATGGGACAGGGCACAGATACGCAGTATTTT,CASSLMGQGTDTQYF
TRBV9,TRBJ2-3,TRBD1,.,TGTGCCAGCAGCGCCGGACAGGAGTCGAGCACAGATACGCAGTATTTT,CASSAGQESSTDTQYF
TRBV10-3,TRBJ2-3,TRBD2,.,TGTGCCATCAAGGGCGGGGGGGACACAGATACGCAGTATTTT,CAIKGGGDTDTQYF
TRBV7-8,TRBJ2-2,.,.,TGTGCCAGCAGCTTAGTACAGGTGATCACCGGGGAGCTGTTTTTT,CASSLVQVITGELFF
TRBV5-1,TRBJ2-2,TRBD2,.,TGCGCCAGCCACCGGGGGGGCACCGGGGAGCTGTTTTTT,CASHRGGTGELFF
TRBV5-1,TRBJ2-5,TRBD1,.,TGCGCCAGCAGCTTGAGGGGGACAGTGAATAGGGAGACCCAGTACTTC,CASSLRGTVNRETQYF
TRBV6-1,TRBJ1-4,.,.,TGTGCCAGCAGTGACAGGGACTATAATGAAAAACTGTTTTTT,CASSDRDYNEKLFF
TRBV28,TRBJ1-5,.,.,TGTGCCAGCACAGGGGTGGGGAGCAATCAGCCCCAGCATTTT,CASTGVGSNQPQHF
TRBV5-1,TRBJ2-2,TRBD2,.,TGCGCCAGCAGCTCTGCCCCCAGGGAGGGCGGGGAGCTGTTTTTT,CASSSAPREGGELFF
TRBV30,TRBJ1-1,TRBD1,.,TGTGCCTGGACAGGGGGCTTAGCGAACACTGAAGCTTTCTTT,CAWTGGLANTEAFF
TRBV27,TRBJ2-5,TRBD2,once,TGTGCCAGCAGCAGACTAGCGGGGGGGCCGGGGGAGACCCAGTACTTC,CASSRLAGGPGETQYF
TRBV10-2,TRBJ1-1,.,.,TGCGCCAGCAGTGAGATGGCGGGTCCGAACACTGAAGCTTTCTTT,CASSEMAGPNTEAFF
TRBV5-1,TRBJ1-1,.,.,TGCGCCAGCAGCTTGGGTCAGGGGAAGAACACTGAAGCTTTCTTT,CASSLGQGKNTEAFF
TRBV14,TRBJ2-6,TRBD1,.,TGTGCCAGCAGCCAAGATACAGGGGATGCTAGCTTTGGGGCCAACGTCCTGACTTTC,CASSQDTGDASFGANVLTF
TRBV6-6,TRBJ1-4,.,few,TGTGCCAGCAGACTTGAGAGGGGAGGCGAAAAACTGTTTTTT,CASRLERGGEKLFF
TRBV9,TRBJ1-2,TRBD1,.,TGTGCCAGCAGCGCGGGACAGTTTAACTATGGCTACACCTTC,CASSAGQFNYGYTF
TRBV7-8,TRBJ2-7,TRBD1,.,TGTGCCAGCAGCTTGGGACAGTACTACGAGCAGTACTTC,CASSLGQYYEQYF
TRBV7-2,TRBJ1-5,.,.,TGTGCCAGCAGCTTAGGGCAGTTGGGCCGTGGCAATCAGCCCCAGCATTTT,CASSLGQLGRGNQPQHF
TRBV5-5,TRBJ1-2,.,.,TGTGCCAGCAGCACCGAACAGGGTAGCAACTATGGCTACACCTTC,CASSTEQGSNYGYTF
TRBV4-1,TRBJ2-3,.,few,TGCGCCAGCAGCCATACGGGGGAGAATACGCAGTATTTT,CASSHTGENTQYF
TRBV28,TRBJ2-1,TRBD1,.,TGTGCCAGCAGAACTTCCTCACAGGGGGCCGATGAGCAGTTCTTC,CASRTSSQGADEQFF
TRBV5-5,TRBJ2-7,.,few,TGTGCCAGCAGCTTCCGAGACACGACCTACGAGCAGTACTTC,CASSFRDTTYEQYF
TRBV2,TRBJ2-1,TRBD1,few,TGTGCCAGCAAGGGGACAGCCCACAATGAGCAGTTCTTC,CASKGTAHNEQFF
TRBV27,TRBJ1-1,.,.,TGTGCCAGCACCTGTTTAGACACTGAAGCTTTCTTT,CASTCLDTEAFF
TRBV6-5,TRBJ1-1,.,once,TGTGCCAGCAGTTACGCCTCGCTTAGGAACACTGAAGCTTTCTTT,CASSYASLRNTEAFF
TRBV7-9,TRBJ1-2,.,few,TGTGCCAGCAGCTATGGGGGGGATGATGGCTACACCTTC,CASSYGGDDGYTF
TRBV29-1,TRBJ1-4,.,.,TGCAGCGCCGAGGGGCAGGGGAATGAAAAACTGTTTTTT,CSAEGQGNEKLFF
TRBV29-1,TRBJ2-3,.,.,TGCAGCGTTGAAATATCAGATACGCAGTATTTT,CSVEISDTQYF
TRBV6-1,TRBJ2-1,TRBD2,.,TGTGCCAGCAGTGAGCTCGGCGGGGGTAATGAGCAGTTCTTC,CASSELGGGNEQFF
TRBV10-1,TRBJ2-1,.,.,TGCGCCAGCAGACTAGAAACAGGGAACAATGAGCAGTTCTTC,CASRLETGNNEQFF
TRBV4-1,TRBJ2-3,TRBD1,few,TGCGCCAGCAGCCGGCAGGGGGCAGTTACGCAGTATTTT,CASSRQGAVTQYF
TRBV2,TRBJ2-1,.,few,TGTGCCCGCTCCCCACCAGGTTTCCAGCAGTTCTTC,CARSPPGFQQFF
TRBV11-2,TRBJ1-2,TRBD1,.,TGTGCCAGCAGCATGCGGACAGGGCCAAACTATGGCTACACCTTC,CASSMRTGPNYGYTF
TRBV28,TRBJ2-3,.,.,TGTGCCAGCAGTTTACTGGCAGGGACGCAGTATTTT,CASSLLAGTQYF
TRBV6-1,TRBJ2-7,TRBD1,once,TGTGCCAGCTGGGTCGGGACAGGGGTAGTCCACGAGCAGTACTTC,CASWVGTGVVHEQYF
TRBV27,TRBJ2-7,TRBD1,.,TGTGCCAGCAGTTTATGGGGCAACAGGGGCTACGAGCAGTACTTC,CASSLWGNRGYEQYF
TRBV7-8,TRBJ2-7,.,.,TGTGCCACCGGCGCGACAGGTTGGAGCGAGCAGTACTTC,CATGATGWSEQYF
TRBV28,TRBJ1-2,.,.,TGTGCCAGCAGTTTAATGTGGGAGAACTATGGCTACACCTTC,CASSLMWENYGYTF
TRBV7-2,TRBJ1-5,.,.,TGTGCCAGCAGGGACAGTAATAGCAATCAGCCCCAGCATTTT,CASRDSNSNQPQHF
TRBV11-2,TRBJ1-2,TRBD1,.,TGTGCCAGCAGCCACGACAGGGGTGGGGGCTACACCTTC,CASSHDRGGGYTF
TRBV30,TRBJ2-5,TRBD2,.,TGTGCCTGGACACGCCGGACTAGGGAGACCCAGTACTTC,CAWTRRTRETQYF
TRBV28,TRBJ2-7,TRBD1,.,TGTGCCAGCAGCTCCCCGGGACAGGGGTTGCACGAGCAGTACTTC,CASSSPGQGLHEQYF